This T cell receptor (beta chain) was documented in a study of T cell responses to AZD1222 COVID-19 vaccine. Data came from immunoSEQ multiplex PCR; TCRdb stores just in-frame clones and leaves some out. The sample yields about 130,000 clones, 92% seen once. The clonotype was recovered from an adult in good health. The sequencing used peripheral blood, collected on day 0 of AZD1222 vaccination.

CDR3 sequence: CASSEAAPGRYYGYTF. The DNA of the CDR3 is TGTGCCAGCAGTGAAGCAGCACCGGGGCGGTACTATGGCTACACCTTC. V and J are TRBV6-1 and TRBJ1-2; D might be TRBD1 (5 bases). The CDR3 totals 16 residues. Trimming took 0 bases from V and 3 from J, leaving 14 bases between them. Per the germline V gene, CDR1 is MNHNS and CDR2 is SASEGT.